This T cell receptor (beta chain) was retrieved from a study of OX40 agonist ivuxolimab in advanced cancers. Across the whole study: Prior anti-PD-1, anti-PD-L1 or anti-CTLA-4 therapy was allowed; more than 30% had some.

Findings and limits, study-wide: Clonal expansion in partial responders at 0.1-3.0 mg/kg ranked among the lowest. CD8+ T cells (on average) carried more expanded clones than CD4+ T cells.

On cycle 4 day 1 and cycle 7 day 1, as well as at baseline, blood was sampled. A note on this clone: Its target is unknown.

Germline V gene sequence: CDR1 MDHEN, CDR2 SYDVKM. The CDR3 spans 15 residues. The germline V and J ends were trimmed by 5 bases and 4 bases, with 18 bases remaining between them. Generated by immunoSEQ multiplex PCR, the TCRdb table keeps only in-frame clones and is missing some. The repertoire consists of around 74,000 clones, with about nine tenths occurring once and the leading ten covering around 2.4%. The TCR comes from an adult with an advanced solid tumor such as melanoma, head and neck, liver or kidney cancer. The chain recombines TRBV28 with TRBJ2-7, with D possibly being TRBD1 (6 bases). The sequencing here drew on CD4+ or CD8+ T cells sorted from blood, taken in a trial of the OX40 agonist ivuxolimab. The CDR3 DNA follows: TGTGCCAGCAGTACCCTGGGGCAGGGGATGTACGAGCAGTACTTC. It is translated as CASSTLGQGMYEQYF.